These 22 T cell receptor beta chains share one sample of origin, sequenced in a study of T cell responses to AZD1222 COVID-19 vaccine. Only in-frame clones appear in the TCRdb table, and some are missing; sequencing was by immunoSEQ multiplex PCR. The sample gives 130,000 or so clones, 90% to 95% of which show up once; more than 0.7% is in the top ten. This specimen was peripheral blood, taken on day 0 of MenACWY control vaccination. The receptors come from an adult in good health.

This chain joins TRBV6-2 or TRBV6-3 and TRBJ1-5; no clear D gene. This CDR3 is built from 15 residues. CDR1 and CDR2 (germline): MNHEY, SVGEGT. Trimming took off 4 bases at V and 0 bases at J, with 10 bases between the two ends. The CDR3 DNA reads TGTGCCAGCAGTTCGACCGGTAATAGCAATCAGCCCCAGCATTTT. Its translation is CASSSTGNSNQPQHF.

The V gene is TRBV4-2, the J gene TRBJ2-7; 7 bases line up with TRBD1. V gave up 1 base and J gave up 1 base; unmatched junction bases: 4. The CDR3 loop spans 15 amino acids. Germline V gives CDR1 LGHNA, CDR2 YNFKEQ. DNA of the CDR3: TGTGCCAGCAGCCAAGGTCCAGGGGGTTCCTACGAGCAGTACTTC. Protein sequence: CASSQGPGGSYEQYF.

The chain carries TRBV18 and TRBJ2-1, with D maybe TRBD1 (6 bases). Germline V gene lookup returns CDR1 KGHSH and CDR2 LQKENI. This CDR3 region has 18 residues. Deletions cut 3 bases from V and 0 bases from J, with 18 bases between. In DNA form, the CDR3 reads TGTGCCAGCTCACCCATGTTAATCACAGGGAGCTCCTACAATGAGCAGTTCTTC. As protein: CASSPMLITGSSYNEQFF.

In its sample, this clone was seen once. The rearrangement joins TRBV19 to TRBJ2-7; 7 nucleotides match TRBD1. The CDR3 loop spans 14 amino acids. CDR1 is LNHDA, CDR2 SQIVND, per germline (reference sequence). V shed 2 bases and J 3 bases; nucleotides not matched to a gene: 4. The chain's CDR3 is CASSIRTGNYEQYF. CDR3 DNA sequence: TGTGCCAGTAGTATAAGGACAGGCAACTACGAGCAGTACTTC. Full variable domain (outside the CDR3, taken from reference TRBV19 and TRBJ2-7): DGGITQSPKYLFRKEGQNVTLSCEQNLNHDAMYWYRQDPGQGLRLIYYSQIVNDFQKGDIAEGYSVSREKKESFPLTVTSAQKNPTAFYLCASSIRTGNYEQYFGPGTRLTVT.

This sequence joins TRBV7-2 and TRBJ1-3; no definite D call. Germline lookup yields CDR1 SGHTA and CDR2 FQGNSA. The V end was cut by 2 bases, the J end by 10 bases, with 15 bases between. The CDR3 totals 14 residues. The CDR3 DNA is TGTGCCAGCAGCTTATCCCCCCCACCGAATACCATATATTTT. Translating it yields CASSLSPPPNTIYF.

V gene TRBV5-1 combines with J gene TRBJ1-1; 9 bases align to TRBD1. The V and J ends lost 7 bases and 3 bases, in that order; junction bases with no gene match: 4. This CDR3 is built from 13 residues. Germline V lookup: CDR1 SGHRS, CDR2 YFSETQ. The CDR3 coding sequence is TGCGCCAGCGGACAGGGGTGGGACACTGAAGCTTTCTTT. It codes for CASGQGWDTEAFF.

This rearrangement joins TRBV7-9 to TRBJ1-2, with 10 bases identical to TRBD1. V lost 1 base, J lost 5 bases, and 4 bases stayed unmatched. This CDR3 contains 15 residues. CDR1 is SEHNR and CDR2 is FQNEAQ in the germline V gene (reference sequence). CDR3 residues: CASSLDGTGAYGYTF. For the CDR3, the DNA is TGTGCCAGCAGCTTAGATGGGACAGGGGCGTATGGCTACACCTTC.

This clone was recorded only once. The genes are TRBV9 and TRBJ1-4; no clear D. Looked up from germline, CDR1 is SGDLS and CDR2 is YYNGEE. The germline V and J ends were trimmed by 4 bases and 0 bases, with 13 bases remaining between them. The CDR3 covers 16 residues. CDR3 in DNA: TGTGCCAGCAGCTTGAACGGAGTTGCAACTAATGAAAAACTGTTTTTT. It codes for CASSLNGVATNEKLFF.

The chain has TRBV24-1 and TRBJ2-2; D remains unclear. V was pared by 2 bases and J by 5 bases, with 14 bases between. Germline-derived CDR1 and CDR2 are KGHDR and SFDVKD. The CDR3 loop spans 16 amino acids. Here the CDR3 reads CATSDSQFGSTGELFF. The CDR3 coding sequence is TGTGCCACCAGTGATTCCCAATTCGGATCAACCGGGGAGCTGTTTTTT.

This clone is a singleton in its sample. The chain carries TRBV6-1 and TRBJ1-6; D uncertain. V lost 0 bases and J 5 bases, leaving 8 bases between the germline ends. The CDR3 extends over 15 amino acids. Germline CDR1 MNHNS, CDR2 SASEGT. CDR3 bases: TGTGCCAGCAGTGAAGCGTCCGGCGATAATTCACCCCTCCACTTT. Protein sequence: CASSEASGDNSPLHF.

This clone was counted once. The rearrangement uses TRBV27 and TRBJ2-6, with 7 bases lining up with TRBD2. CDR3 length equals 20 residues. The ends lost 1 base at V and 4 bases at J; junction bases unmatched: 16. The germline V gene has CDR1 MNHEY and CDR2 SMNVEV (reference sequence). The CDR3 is CASSLYGRARGLLGANVLTF. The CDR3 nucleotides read TGTGCCAGCAGTTTATATGGCAGGGCGCGGGGACTACTCGGGGCCAACGTCCTGACTTTC. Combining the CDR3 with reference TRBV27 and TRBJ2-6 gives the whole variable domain EAQVTQNPRYLITVTGKKLTVTCSQNMNHEYMSWYRQDPGLGLRQIYYSMNVEVTDKGDVPEGYKVSRKEKRNFPLILESPSPNQTSLYFCASSLYGRARGLLGANVLTFGAGSRLTVL.

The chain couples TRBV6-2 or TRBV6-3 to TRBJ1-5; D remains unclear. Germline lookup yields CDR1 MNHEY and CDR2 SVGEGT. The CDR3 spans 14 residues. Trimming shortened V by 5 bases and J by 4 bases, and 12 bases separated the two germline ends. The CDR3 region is CASSGPGKNQPQHF. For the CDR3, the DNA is TGTGCCAGCAGTGGCCCGGGAAAAAATCAGCCCCAGCATTTT.

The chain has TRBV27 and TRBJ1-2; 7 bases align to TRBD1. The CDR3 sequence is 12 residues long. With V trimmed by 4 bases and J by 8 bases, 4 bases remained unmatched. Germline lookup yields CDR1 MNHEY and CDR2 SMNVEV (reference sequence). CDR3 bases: TGTGCCAGCAGTTCGACAGGGTCCGGCTACACCTTC. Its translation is CASSSTGSGYTF.

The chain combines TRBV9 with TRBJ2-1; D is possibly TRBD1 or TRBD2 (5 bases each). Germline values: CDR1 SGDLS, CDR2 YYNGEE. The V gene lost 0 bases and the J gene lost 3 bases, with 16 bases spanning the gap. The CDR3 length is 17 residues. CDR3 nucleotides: TGTGCCAGCAGCGTAGTAGGGTCGGGGCCGCTCTACAATGAGCAGTTCTTC. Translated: CASSVVGSGPLYNEQFF.

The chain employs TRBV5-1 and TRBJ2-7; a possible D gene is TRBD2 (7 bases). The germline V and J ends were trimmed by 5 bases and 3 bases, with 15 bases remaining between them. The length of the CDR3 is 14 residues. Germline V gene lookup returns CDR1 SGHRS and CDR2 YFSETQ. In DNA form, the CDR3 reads TGCGCCAGCAGTATCGGGGGGCTTGACTACGAGCAGTACTTC. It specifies CASSIGGLDYEQYF.

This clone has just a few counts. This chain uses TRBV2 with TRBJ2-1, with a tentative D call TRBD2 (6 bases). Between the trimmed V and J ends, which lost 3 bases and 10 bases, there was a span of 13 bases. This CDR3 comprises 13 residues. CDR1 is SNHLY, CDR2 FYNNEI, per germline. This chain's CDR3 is CASSDSGGWEQFF. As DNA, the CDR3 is TGTGCCAGCAGTGACAGCGGAGGGTGGGAGCAGTTCTTC.

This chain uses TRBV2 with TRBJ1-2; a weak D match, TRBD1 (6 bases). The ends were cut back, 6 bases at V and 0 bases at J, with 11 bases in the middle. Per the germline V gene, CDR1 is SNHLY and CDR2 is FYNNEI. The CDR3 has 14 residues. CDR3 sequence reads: CASRKRGSNYGYTF. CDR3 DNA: TGTGCCAGCAGGAAGAGGGGGTCTAACTATGGCTACACCTTC.

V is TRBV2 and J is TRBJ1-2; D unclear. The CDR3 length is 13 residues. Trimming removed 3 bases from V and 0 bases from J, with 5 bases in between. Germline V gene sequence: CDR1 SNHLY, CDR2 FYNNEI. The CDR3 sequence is CASSDESNYGYTF. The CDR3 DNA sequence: TGTGCCAGCAGTGACGAGTCTAACTATGGCTACACCTTC. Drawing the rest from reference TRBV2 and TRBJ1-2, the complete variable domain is EPEVTQTPSHQVTQMGQEVILRCVPISNHLYFYWYRQILGQKVEFLVSFYNNEISEKSEIFDDQFSVERPDGSNFTLKIRSTKLEDSAMYFCASSDESNYGYTFGSGTRLTVV.

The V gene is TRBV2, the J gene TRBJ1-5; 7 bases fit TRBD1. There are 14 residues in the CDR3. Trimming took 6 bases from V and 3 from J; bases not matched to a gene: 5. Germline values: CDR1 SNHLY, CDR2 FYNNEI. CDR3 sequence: CASRAGTDNQPQHF. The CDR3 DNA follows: TGTGCCAGCAGAGCCGGGACAGACAATCAGCCCCAGCATTTT.

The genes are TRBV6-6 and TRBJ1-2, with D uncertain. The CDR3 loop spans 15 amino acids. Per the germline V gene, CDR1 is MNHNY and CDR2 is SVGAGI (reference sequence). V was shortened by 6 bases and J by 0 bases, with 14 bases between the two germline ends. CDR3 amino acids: CASSEEPRSNYGYTF. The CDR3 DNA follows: TGTGCCAGCAGCGAGGAGCCCAGATCTAACTATGGCTACACCTTC.

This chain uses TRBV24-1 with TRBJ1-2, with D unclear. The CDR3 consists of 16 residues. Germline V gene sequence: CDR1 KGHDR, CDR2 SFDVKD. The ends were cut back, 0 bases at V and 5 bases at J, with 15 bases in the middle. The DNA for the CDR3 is TGTGCCACCAGTGATTTGCTCCGGGGAGGAAGGTATGGCTACACCTTC. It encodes CATSDLLRGGRYGYTF.

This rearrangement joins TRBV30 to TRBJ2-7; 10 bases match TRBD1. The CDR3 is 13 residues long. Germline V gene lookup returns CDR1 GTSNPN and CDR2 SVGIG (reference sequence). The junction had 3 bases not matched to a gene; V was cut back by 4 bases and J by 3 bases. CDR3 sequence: CAWKGDRGYEQYF. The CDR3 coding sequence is TGTGCCTGGAAGGGGGACAGGGGCTACGAGCAGTACTTC.